These T cell receptor beta chains were read from a single sample in a study of T cells in Graves' hyperthyroidism and ophthalmopathy. TCRdb reprocessed the multiplex PCR reads via MiXCR and lists one record per CDR3 protein. The sample holds approximately 640,000 distinct CDR3 sequences, around 16% seen once. The material sequenced was blood. These receptors originate from a woman in her thirties with Graves' hyperthyroidism. Each CDR3 is given with its conserved first and last residue. The D gene is left open where the match is weak. Only some rows state a clone size, as once, few, many or a class for expanded clones.

D gene	V gene	clone size	J gene	CDR3 DNA	CDR3 protein
.	TRBV2	few	TRBJ1-4	TGTGCCAGCATCATACAGGGCATCCCCGAAAAACTGTTTTTT	CASIIQGIPEKLFF
TRBD2	TRBV7-2	many	TRBJ2-7	TGTGCCAGCAGCTTCAAGCGGGATCCCAACGAGCAGTACTTC	CASSFKRDPNEQYF
.	TRBV6-1	few	TRBJ2-1	TGTGCCAGCACCCCCCTGCCTGCCTACAATGAGCAGTTCTTC	CASTPLPAYNEQFF
.	TRBV6-2/TRBV6-3	many	TRBJ1-3	TGTGCCAGCAGTTCCTACGTCCGGACAGCGAACTCTGGAAACACCATATATTTT	CASSSYVRTANSGNTIYF
.	TRBV6-1	.	TRBJ2-7	TGTGCCAGCAGTGAAGCGCAGAACTGGGCCTACGAGCAGTACTTC	CASSEAQNWAYEQYF
TRBD2	TRBV7-9	many	TRBJ2-1	TGTGCCAGCAGCCCCCGACTAGCGGCCATATACAATGAGCAGTTCTTC	CASSPRLAAIYNEQFF
.	TRBV5-1	.	TRBJ2-5	TGCGCCAGCAGCCCGGGACATAAAGAGGAGACCCAGTACTTC	CASSPGHKEETQYF
TRBD1	TRBV6-1	.	TRBJ2-1	TGTGCCAGCAGTTCCTTGACAGGGGGCTACAATGAGCAGTTCTTC	CASSSLTGGYNEQFF
.	TRBV7-2	.	TRBJ2-5	TGTGCCAGCAGCCAGACCCGGACCCAGTACTTC	CASSQTRTQYF
.	TRBV9	.	TRBJ2-1	TGTGCCAGCAGCGCGCCTCAGGGGACCAGCACGAAGCAGTTCTTC	CASSAPQGTSTKQFF
.	TRBV3-1	few	TRBJ1-5	TGTGCCAGCAGCCCGGGGGATGGCAATCAGCCCCAGCATTTT	CASSPGDGNQPQHF
.	TRBV9	.	TRBJ2-3	TGTGCCAGCAGCGTAGGGGCCGTAACCACAGATACGCAGTATTTT	CASSVGAVTTDTQYF
TRBD1	TRBV7-2	few	TRBJ2-7	TGTGCCAGCAGCCTGGGGCCGGGACAGGGGATCCACGAGCAGTACTTC	CASSLGPGQGIHEQYF
TRBD1	TRBV7-2	.	TRBJ1-3	TGTGCCAGCAGGAAACAGGGGGCGAGCTCTGGAAACACCATATATTTT	CASRKQGASSGNTIYF
TRBD1	TRBV6-4	.	TRBJ2-3	TGTGCCAGCAGCGACCCCAACGGGGGGACAGGGAGGAGGGGCACAGATACGCAGTATTTT	CASSDPNGGTGRRGTDTQYF
.	TRBV6-1	few	TRBJ2-2	TGTGCCAGCGAAGACAGACTGAACACCGGGGAGCTGTTTTTT	CASEDRLNTGELFF
TRBD2	TRBV20-1	.	TRBJ2-2	TGCAGTGCGCGAGCGGGAGTAGTCGGGGAGCTGTTTTTT	CSARAGVVGELFF
TRBD2	TRBV28	few	TRBJ2-7	TGTGCCAGCAGTTCCCTCGGGACTAGCATGGGGGCCTACGAGCAGTACTTC	CASSSLGTSMGAYEQYF
.	TRBV28	few	TRBJ2-5	TGTGCCAGCAGTCCTCATAGGGACCAGTACTTC	CASSPHRDQYF
TRBD1	TRBV6-2/TRBV6-3	.	TRBJ2-1	TGTGCCAGCAGGGGGGACAGGGGGCGCGTGAATGAGCAGTTCTTC	CASRGDRGRVNEQFF
.	TRBV11-1	few	TRBJ2-3	TGTGCCAGCAGCATCCCCAGGAAAAGCACAGATACGCAGTATTTT	CASSIPRKSTDTQYF
TRBD2	TRBV12-3/TRBV12-4	few	TRBJ2-3	TGTGCCAGCAGTCTCGGACTAGCGGGATCAGATACGCAGTATTTT	CASSLGLAGSDTQYF
.	TRBV19	.	TRBJ2-2	TGTGCCAGTAGTATCGGGCCCGGGGAGCTGTTTTTT	CASSIGPGELFF
TRBD2	TRBV28	.	TRBJ2-3	TGTGCCAGCAGTTTAGTGGTAGCGGGAAACACAGATACGCAGTATTTT	CASSLVVAGNTDTQYF